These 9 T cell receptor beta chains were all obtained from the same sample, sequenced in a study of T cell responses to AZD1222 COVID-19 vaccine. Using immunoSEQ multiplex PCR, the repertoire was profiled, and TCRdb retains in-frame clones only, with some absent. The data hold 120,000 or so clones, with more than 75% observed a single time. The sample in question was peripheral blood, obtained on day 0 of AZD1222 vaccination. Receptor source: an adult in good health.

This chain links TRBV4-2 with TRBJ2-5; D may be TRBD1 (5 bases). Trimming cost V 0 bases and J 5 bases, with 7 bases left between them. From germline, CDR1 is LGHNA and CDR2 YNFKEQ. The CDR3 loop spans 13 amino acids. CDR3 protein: CASSQEGQETQYF. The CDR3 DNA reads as TGTGCCAGCAGCCAAGAGGGGCAGGAGACCCAGTACTTC.

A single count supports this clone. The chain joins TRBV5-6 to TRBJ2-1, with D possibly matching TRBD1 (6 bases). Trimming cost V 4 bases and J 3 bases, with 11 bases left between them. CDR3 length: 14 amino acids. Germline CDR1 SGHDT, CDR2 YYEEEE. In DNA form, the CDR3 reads TGTGCCAGCAGCCCAGGGGACCTCTACAATGAGCAGTTCTTC. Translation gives CASSPGDLYNEQFF.

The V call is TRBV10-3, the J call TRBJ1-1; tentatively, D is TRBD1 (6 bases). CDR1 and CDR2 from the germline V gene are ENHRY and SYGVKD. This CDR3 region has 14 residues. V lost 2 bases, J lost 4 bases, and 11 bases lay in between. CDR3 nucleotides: TGTGCCATCAGTGAGCCAGGGGTTTCCACTGAAGCTTTCTTT. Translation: CAISEPGVSTEAFF.

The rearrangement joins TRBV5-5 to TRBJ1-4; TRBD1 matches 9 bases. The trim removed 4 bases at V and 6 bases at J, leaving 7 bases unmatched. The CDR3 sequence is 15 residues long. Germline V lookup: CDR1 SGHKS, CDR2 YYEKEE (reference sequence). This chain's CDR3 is CASSGWTGADEKLFF. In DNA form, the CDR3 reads TGTGCCAGCAGCGGATGGACAGGGGCGGATGAAAAACTGTTTTTT.

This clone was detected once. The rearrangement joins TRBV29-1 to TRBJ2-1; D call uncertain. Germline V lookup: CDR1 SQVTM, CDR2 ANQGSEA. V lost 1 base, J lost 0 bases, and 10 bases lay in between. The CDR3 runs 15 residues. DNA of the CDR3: TGCAGCGTTGAAGGTTCTCGGAGCTCCTACAATGAGCAGTTCTTC. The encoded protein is CSVEGSRSSYNEQFF.

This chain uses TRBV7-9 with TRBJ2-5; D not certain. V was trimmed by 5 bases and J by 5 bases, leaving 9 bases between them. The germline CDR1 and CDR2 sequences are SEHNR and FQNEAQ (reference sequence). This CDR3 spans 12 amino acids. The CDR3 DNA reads TGTGCCAGCAGCGTTTTCGGGGAGACCCAGTACTTC. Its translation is CASSVFGETQYF.

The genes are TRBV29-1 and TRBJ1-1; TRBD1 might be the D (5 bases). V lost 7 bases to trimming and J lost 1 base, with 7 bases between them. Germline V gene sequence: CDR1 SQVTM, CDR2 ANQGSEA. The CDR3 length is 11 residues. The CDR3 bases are TGCAGCGCACAGGCGAACACTGAAGCTTTCTTT. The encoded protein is CSAQANTEAFF.

The CDR3 spells CASSSLGFREQGAGGYTF. DNA of the CDR3: TGTGCCAGCAGCTCACTAGGCTTTCGGGAACAGGGGGCAGGTGGCTACACCTTC. The chain combines TRBV11-2 with TRBJ1-2; TRBD1 matches at 9 bases. The CDR3 covers 18 residues. With V trimmed by 4 bases and J by 7 bases, 19 bases remained unmatched. Germline CDR1 and CDR2: SGHAT and FQNNGV.

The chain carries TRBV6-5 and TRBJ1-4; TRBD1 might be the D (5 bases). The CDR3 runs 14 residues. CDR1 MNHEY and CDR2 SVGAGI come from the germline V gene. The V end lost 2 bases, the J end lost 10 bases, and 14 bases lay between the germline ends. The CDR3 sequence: CASSYGWTQGKLFF. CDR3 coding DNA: TGTGCCAGCAGTTACGGGTGGACTCAGGGAAAACTGTTTTTT.